This TCR beta chain was observed in a study of Ad26.COV2.S vaccination and SARS-CoV-2 variants. Study information: Intramuscularly, Ad26.COV2.S was given either once or twice, 56 days apart.

The CDR3 extends over 13 amino acids. The ends were cut back, 5 bases at V and 2 bases at J, with 9 bases in the middle. Per germline, CDR1 MNHEY and CDR2 SVGAGI. Specified treatment: 15 to 20 received Ad26.COV2.S at low or high dose, single or two shots; 5 received placebo; per-sample allocation not given. Each sample was drawn 63 days after the first injection (of vaccine or placebo). Sequenced by immunoSEQ multiplex PCR; TCRdb stores in-frame clones only, minus some. The sample consists of roughly 700,000 clones, more than 70% of them appearing once. This clonotype originated in a person aged 18-65 years who received the Ad26.COV2.S COVID-19 vaccine or a placebo. The V gene is TRBV6-5, the J gene TRBJ1-2, with D perhaps matching TRBD1 (5 bases). Sequences were derived from peripheral blood, sampled in a trial of Ad26.COV2.S vaccine versus placebo. CDR3 nucleotides: TGTGCCAGCAGTCTTGACAGAAACTATGGCTACACCTTC. It codes for CASSLDRNYGYTF.